The entry that follows covers one TCR beta chain sequence. The CDR3 consists of 12 residues. CDR1 and CDR2 (germline): LNHDA, SQIVND (reference sequence). V lost 4 bases and J 8 bases, leaving 8 bases between the germline ends. Original analysis: Researchers report that nucleated cell counts were estimated from reference gene primer amplification. The data were produced by immunoSEQ multiplex PCR, yet TCRdb's version contains in-frame clones alone and is incomplete. The V and J calls and clone size are taken from that table; D and trimming were inferred from the DNA. Of 380,000 or so clones in the sample, 80% to 90% are singletons; the top ten hold 0.95% to 1.5%. The source of the sample is a study of blood T cell repertoires in COVID-19. Whole-study context: The study drew acute and convalescent COVID-19 samples from the United States, Italy and Spain. The cDNA or gDNA used as material had been derived from T cells, B-cell-depleted T cells, or PBMCs.

The gene calls are TRBV19 and TRBJ1-4; unclear D gene. This clonotype was sampled from a man in his forties or fifties with acute or convalescent COVID-19. Sequences were obtained from peripheral blood. Written as DNA, the CDR3 is TGTGCCAGTAGTACAAGCGGGGAAAAACTGTTTTTT. Amino acid sequence: CASSTSGEKLFF.